The sequence of this T cell receptor (beta chain) was determined in a study of technical replicates of blood from several donors. In this sample, this clone turned up once. V was clipped by 4 bases and J by 8 bases, with 12 bases between them. CDR1 is SGHVS and CDR2 is FNYEAQ in the germline V gene. The CDR3 covers 13 residues. Profiled with immunoSEQ multiplex PCR; TCRdb holds only in-frame clones, not every one. The sample has nearly 95,000 clones; roughly 95% are singletons. The sample consisted of T cells isolated from PBMCs. The rearrangement uses TRBV7-6 and TRBJ2-1; no firm D call. This sequence was found in a human donor in good health. Here the CDR3 reads CASSSLYPDEQFF. In DNA, the CDR3 is TGTGCCAGCAGCTCGCTATATCCTGATGAGCAGTTCTTC.